The 25 T cell receptor beta chains below were found in one sample sequenced in a study of shared clonotypes between healthy human individuals (TCRdb year 2020). The library was produced with the immunoSEQ multiplex PCR assay. Drawn from immuneACCESS, this table holds only the in-frame rearrangements with V and J called that TCRdb kept. Clones are partly lost; checked studies trace under half to an unresolved V gene and leave the rest unexplained. A total of hundreds of thousands of clones appear in this sample, around 70% of them only once. The top ten clones comprise more than 9% of the sample. Sequencing was done on a sample of memory CD4+ T cells sorted from blood. The sample's cell subset or site, from its label and the paper: CD45RA-negative fraction. These receptors all stem from a man aged 30 to 39 in good health.

V is TRBV4-1 and J is TRBJ2-4; D unclear. V was pared by 1 base and J by 9 bases, with 10 bases between. The CDR3 is 13 residues long. The germline V gene encodes CDR1 MGHRA and CDR2 YSYEKL. CDR3 region: CASSQAGPGIQYF. DNA for the CDR3: TGCGCCAGCAGCCAAGCCGGCCCGGGCATTCAGTACTTC.

V and J are TRBV21-1 and TRBJ2-7; the D call in the table, TRBD2, was not verified against the DNA. TRBV21-1 is a pseudogene locus. The CDR3 runs 16 residues. The CDR3 sequence: CASSKAGGRETYEQYF. The DNA of the CDR3 is TGTGCCAGCAGCAAAGCTGGCGGGAGGGAGACCTACGAGCAGTACTTC.

This clone was found once. The rearrangement uses TRBV6-1 and TRBJ2-1; D not certain. Trimming stripped 4 bases from V and 2 bases from J, with 6 bases between. Per the germline V gene, CDR1 is MNHNS and CDR2 is SASEGT. This CDR3 is 13 amino acids long. The chain's CDR3 is CASSALTYNEQFF. In nucleotides, the CDR3 is TGTGCCAGCAGTGCCCTCACCTACAATGAGCAGTTCTTC.

This chain links TRBV27 with TRBJ2-7, with D possibly being TRBD1 or TRBD2 (5 bases each). Trimming stripped 2 bases from V and 6 bases from J, with 11 bases between. The germline CDR1 and CDR2 sequences are MNHEY and SMNVEV (reference sequence). This CDR3 region has 13 residues. The CDR3 spells CASSLRNGAEQYF. In DNA form, the CDR3 reads TGTGCCAGCAGTTTAAGGAACGGGGCCGAGCAGTACTTC.

V usage is TRBV25-1 and J usage is TRBJ2-3; a weak D match, TRBD2 (6 bases). In germline, CDR1 is MGHDK, CDR2 SYGVNS. The CDR3 has 13 amino acids. The V end lost 0 bases, the J end lost 8 bases, and 9 bases lay between the germline ends. The CDR3 here is CASSEYRGGTQYF. CDR3 DNA sequence: TGTGCCAGCAGTGAATATCGGGGAGGTACGCAGTATTTT.

The chain uses TRBV7-2 and TRBJ2-5; 10 bases are a match to TRBD1. The J call is uncertain, as TRBJ2-7 better fits the DNA end. Germline V lookup: CDR1 SGHTA, CDR2 FQGNSA. CDR3 length equals 18 residues. The CDR3 here is CASSKTNPGQGYWDEQYF. The CDR3 region has the DNA TGTGCCAGCAGCAAAACGAATCCGGGACAGGGGTATTGGGACGAGCAGTACTTC.

The V and J genes are TRBV6-6 and TRBJ2-7; D remains unclear. Germline CDR1 MNHNY, CDR2 SVGAGI (reference sequence). This CDR3 region has 12 residues. V dropped 6 bases and J dropped 3 bases, with 9 bases sitting between them. Here the CDR3 reads CASSPVGYEQYF. CDR3 bases: TGTGCCAGCAGCCCAGTCGGCTACGAGCAGTACTTC.

This clone appeared a single time. This sequence joins TRBV5-6 and TRBJ2-5, with 9 bases matching TRBD1. Germline trimming cut 4 bases from V and 5 bases from J; bases unmatched to any gene: 9. CDR1 and CDR2 (germline): SGHDT, YYEEEE. This CDR3 comprises 15 residues. CDR3 protein: CASSPGQGSAETQYF. The CDR3 DNA is TGTGCCAGCAGCCCGGGACAGGGAAGTGCGGAGACCCAGTACTTC.

This clone is deemed medium-sized. V usage is TRBV18 and J usage is TRBJ2-2; either TRBD1 or TRBD2 may supply D (6 bases each). Trimming removed 3 bases at V and 8 bases at J, with 19 bases between. The CDR3 sequence is 16 residues long. Germline values: CDR1 KGHSH, CDR2 LQKENI. DNA for the CDR3: TGTGCCAGCTCACCGGTCGGATTCGGGGGCTCTGGGGAGCTGTTTTTT. Amino acids: CASSPVGFGGSGELFF.

The rearrangement joins TRBV19 to TRBJ2-5, with a tentative D call TRBD2 (6 bases). The CDR3 is 15 residues long. Trimming removed 6 bases at V and 5 bases at J, with 19 bases between. Germline CDR1 and CDR2: LNHDA and SQIVND (reference sequence). In DNA, the CDR3 is TGTGCCAGTAGGCACGGGGGAGATAAGGTGGAGACCCAGTACTTC. It translates to CASRHGGDKVETQYF.

The DNA of the CDR3 is TGTGCCAGCAGCGGCGGACAGGGGACTGAAGCTTTCTTT. Translation gives CASSGGQGTEAFF. The V gene is TRBV7-3, the J gene TRBJ1-1; 9 nucleotides line up with TRBD1. This CDR3 has 13 residues. Germline assignment: CDR1 SGHTA and CDR2 FQGTGA. The trim removed 5 bases at V and 5 bases at J, leaving 3 bases unmatched.

This clone showed up just a few times. The chain joins TRBV11-2 to TRBJ2-5; D not resolved. V was shortened by 2 bases and J by 7 bases, with 14 bases between the two germline ends. From germline, CDR1 is SGHAT and CDR2 FQNNGV. CDR3 length: 14 amino acids. The CDR3 reads CASSLTYPVGTQYF. CDR3 in DNA: TGTGCCAGCAGCTTAACATACCCCGTCGGGACCCAGTACTTC.

The chain uses TRBV6-5 and TRBJ2-3, with D perhaps matching TRBD1 (6 bases). The CDR3 is 15 amino acids. Germline CDR1 and CDR2: MNHEY and SVGAGI. The V and J ends lost 5 bases and 0 bases respectively, with 12 bases between them. The DNA for the CDR3 is TGTGCCAGCAGTCACCCGGGACATAGCACAGATACGCAGTATTTT. Its translation is CASSHPGHSTDTQYF.

The J gene is TRBJ1-1, the V gene TRBV9; no definite D call. CDR3 length: 15 amino acids. V was trimmed by 0 bases and J by 0 bases, leaving 9 bases between them. The germline gives CDR1 SGDLS, CDR2 YYNGEE. The CDR3, as DNA: TGTGCCAGCAGCGTAGGGCCCAAATTGAACACTGAAGCTTTCTTT. This gives the protein CASSVGPKLNTEAFF.

This chain links TRBV5-6 with TRBJ1-2; maybe TRBD1 (6 bases). Germline CDR1 and CDR2: SGHDT and YYEEEE. Trimming stripped 0 bases from V and 4 bases from J, with 10 bases between. This CDR3 has 14 residues. The CDR3 protein is CASSLGQASYGYTF. DNA of the CDR3: TGTGCCAGCAGCTTGGGACAGGCTAGCTATGGCTACACCTTC.

This clone was found a few times. This CDR3 is also generated by other DNA sequences in the sample. CDR3 nucleotide sequence: TGTGCTAGTGGTCCCCGGGATACGCAGTATTTT. Translating it yields CASGPRDTQYF. The V and J genes are TRBV12-5 and TRBJ2-3; no firm D call. Germline V gene lookup returns CDR1 LGHNT and CDR2 FRNRAP. The CDR3 consists of 11 residues. V was pared by 5 bases and J by 6 bases, with 6 bases between.

This clone turned up a few times. The gene calls are TRBV7-6 and TRBJ2-7; 7 nucleotides line up with TRBD2. J lost 3 bases, V lost 1 base, and 9 bases had no gene match. Per germline, CDR1 SGHVS and CDR2 FNYEAQ. CDR3 length: 16 residues. The CDR3 sequence: CASSLEAGAQVYEQYF. The CDR3 DNA sequence: TGTGCCAGCAGCTTAGAGGCGGGAGCCCAGGTCTACGAGCAGTACTTC.

This chain joins TRBV19 and TRBJ2-7; TRBD2 might be the D (6 bases). The CDR3 is 15 amino acids. Trimming took 3 bases from V and 2 from J, leaving 14 bases between them. Per germline, CDR1 LNHDA and CDR2 SQIVND (reference sequence). The CDR3 loop is CASSIGREVPYEQYF. The CDR3 bases are TGTGCCAGTAGTATCGGCAGGGAGGTCCCCTACGAGCAGTACTTC.

The chain couples TRBV2 to TRBJ1-4; 9 nucleotides agree with TRBD1. The CDR3 is 14 amino acids. V shed 5 bases, J shed 8 bases, and the junction held 6 bases outside the gene matches. The germline V gene encodes CDR1 SNHLY and CDR2 FYNNEI. In nucleotides, the CDR3 is TGTGCCAGCAGTTCACAGGGGGCCGGGGAAAAACTGTTTTTT. Translation: CASSSQGAGEKLFF.

The rearrangement uses TRBV27 and TRBJ2-7, with D maybe TRBD2 (5 bases). Germline lookup yields CDR1 MNHEY and CDR2 SMNVEV (reference sequence). The CDR3 contains 14 residues. Trimming left V 2 bases short and J 3 bases short, with 11 bases between. The CDR3 is CASSLVNSGYEQYF. The CDR3 region has the DNA TGTGCCAGCAGTTTAGTAAACAGCGGCTACGAGCAGTACTTC.

This CDR3 reads CASSLVFGSRQNEQFF. The DNA of the CDR3 is TGCGCCAGCAGCTTGGTCTTTGGTTCTAGACAGAATGAGCAGTTCTTC. J is TRBJ2-1 and V is TRBV5-1; TRBD1 might be the D (5 bases). CDR3 length equals 16 residues. Trimming removed 0 bases at V and 7 bases at J, with 17 bases between. The germline CDR1 and CDR2 sequences are SGHRS and YFSETQ.

The chain is built from TRBV7-8 and TRBJ2-1; unclear D gene. This CDR3 spans 12 amino acids. CDR1 is SGHVS and CDR2 is FQNEAQ in the germline V gene. The V gene lost 5 bases and the J gene lost 8 bases, with 10 bases spanning the gap. The CDR3 DNA is TGTGCCAGCAGCAAGATTCGGGATGAGCAGTTCTTC. Amino acid sequence: CASSKIRDEQFF. Based on the CDR3 plus reference TRBV7-8 and TRBJ2-1, the full variable domain is GAGVSQSPRYKVAKRGQDVALRCDPISGHVSLFWYQQALGQGPEFLTYFQNEAQLDKSGLPSDRFFAERPEGSVSTLKIQRTQQEDSAVYLCASSKIRDEQFFGPGTRLTVL.

This CDR3 is CASSLTPPRGLAGGWREADTQYF. The DNA for the CDR3 is TGTGCCAGCAGTTTAACCCCACCTCGCGGGCTAGCGGGAGGGTGGAGAGAGGCAGATACGCAGTATTTT. This chain uses TRBV27 with TRBJ2-3; TRBD2 matches 12 bases. The CDR3 runs 23 residues. Germline trimming cut 2 bases from V and 4 bases from J; bases unmatched to any gene: 25. In germline, CDR1 is MNHEY, CDR2 SMNVEV (reference sequence).

The chain couples TRBV7-9 to TRBJ1-2; 7 bases are shared with TRBD1. V lost 5 bases, J lost 4 bases, and 10 bases stayed unmatched. The CDR3 contains 15 residues. The germline V gene encodes CDR1 SEHNR and CDR2 FQNEAQ (reference sequence). The CDR3 DNA is TGTGCCAGCAGCCCCCAAGGGGGCGGCAGCTATGGCTACACCTTC. Protein: CASSPQGGGSYGYTF.

V and J are TRBV5-1 and TRBJ2-1; D uncertain. The CDR3 consists of 15 residues. The germline gives CDR1 SGHRS, CDR2 YFSETQ. With 0 bases removed from V and 3 bases from J, the gap between germline ends came to 10 bases. This CDR3 reads CASSLDTAYYNEQFF. CDR3 bases: TGCGCCAGCAGCTTGGATACAGCTTACTACAATGAGCAGTTCTTC.